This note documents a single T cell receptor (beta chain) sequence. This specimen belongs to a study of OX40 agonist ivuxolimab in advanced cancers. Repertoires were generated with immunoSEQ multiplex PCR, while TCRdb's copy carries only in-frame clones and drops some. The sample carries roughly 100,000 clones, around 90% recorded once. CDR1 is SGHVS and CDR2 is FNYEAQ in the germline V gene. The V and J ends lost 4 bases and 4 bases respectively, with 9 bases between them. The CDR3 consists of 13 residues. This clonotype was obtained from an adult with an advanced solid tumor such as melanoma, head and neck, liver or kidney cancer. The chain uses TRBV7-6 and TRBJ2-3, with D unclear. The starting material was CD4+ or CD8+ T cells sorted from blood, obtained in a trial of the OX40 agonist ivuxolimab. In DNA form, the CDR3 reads TGTGCCAGCAGCTCTCGAGGAGCAGATACGCAGTATTTT. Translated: CASSSRGADTQYF.